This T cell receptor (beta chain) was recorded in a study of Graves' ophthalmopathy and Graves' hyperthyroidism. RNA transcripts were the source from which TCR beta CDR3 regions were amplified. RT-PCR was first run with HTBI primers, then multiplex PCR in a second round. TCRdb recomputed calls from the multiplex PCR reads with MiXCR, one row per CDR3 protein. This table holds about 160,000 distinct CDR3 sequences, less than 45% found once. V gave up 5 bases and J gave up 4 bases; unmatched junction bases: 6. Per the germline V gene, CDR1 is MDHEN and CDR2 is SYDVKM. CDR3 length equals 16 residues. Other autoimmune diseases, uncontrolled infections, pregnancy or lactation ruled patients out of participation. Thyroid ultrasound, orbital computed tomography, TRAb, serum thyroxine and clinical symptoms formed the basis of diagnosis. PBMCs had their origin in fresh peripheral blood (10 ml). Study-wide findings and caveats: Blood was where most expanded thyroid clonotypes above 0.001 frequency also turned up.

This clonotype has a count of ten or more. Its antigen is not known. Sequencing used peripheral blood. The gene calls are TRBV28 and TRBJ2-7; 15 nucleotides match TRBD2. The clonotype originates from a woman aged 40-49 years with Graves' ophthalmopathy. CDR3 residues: CASSPSGLAGGYEQYF. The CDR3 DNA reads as TGTGCCAGCAGTCCGTCCGGACTAGCGGGAGGGTACGAGCAGTACTTC.